Listed below are T cell receptor beta chains from one sample, sequenced in a study of monozygotic twins with inflammatory bowel disease. TCRdb re-analyzed the 5' RACE reads; it lists each CDR3 protein once, without DNA. The sample table sets out about 300,000 distinct CDR3 sequences. The source material was blood. The source of these receptors is a human donor with ulcerative colitis or Crohn's disease, or a healthy co-twin of an affected twin (not recorded which). Both conserved end residues are part of each CDR3. Each record gives: CDR3 length, V gene, J gene, CDR3 protein.

CDR3 length: 13
V gene: TRBV6-2/TRBV6-3
J gene: TRBJ2-1
CDR3 protein: CAAAERTYNEQFF

CDR3 length: 15
V gene: TRBV3-1
J gene: TRBJ2-5
CDR3 protein: CASSQGGGQKETQYF

CDR3 length: 22
V gene: TRBV12-3/TRBV12-4
J gene: TRBJ2-6
CDR3 protein: CASSFPTRTGQGFSSGANVLTF

CDR3 length: 14
V gene: TRBV5-1
J gene: TRBJ1-1
CDR3 protein: CASSLAARDTEAFF

CDR3 length: 15
V gene: TRBV7-2
J gene: TRBJ1-3
CDR3 protein: CASSLQGFSGNTIYF

CDR3 length: 14
V gene: TRBV28
J gene: TRBJ2-5
CDR3 protein: CASGFGTGLETQYF

CDR3 length: 15
V gene: TRBV12-3/TRBV12-4
J gene: TRBJ2-1
CDR3 protein: CASSSGTGGLNEQFF

CDR3 length: 13
V gene: TRBV12-3/TRBV12-4
J gene: TRBJ2-5
CDR3 protein: CASSRFVLGAQYF

CDR3 length: 14
V gene: TRBV6-2/TRBV6-3
J gene: TRBJ1-2
CDR3 protein: CASNDRDPLYGYTF

CDR3 length: 15
V gene: TRBV10-3
J gene: TRBJ2-7
CDR3 protein: CAISIGQGYSYEQYF

CDR3 length: 14
V gene: TRBV7-8
J gene: TRBJ2-2
CDR3 protein: CASISLQGTGELFF

CDR3 length: 15
V gene: TRBV5-8
J gene: TRBJ2-3
CDR3 protein: CASRIGGGRTDTQYF

CDR3 length: 16
V gene: TRBV5-5
J gene: TRBJ1-5
CDR3 protein: CASSQITGFAHQPQHF

CDR3 length: 11
V gene: TRBV2
J gene: TRBJ2-3
CDR3 protein: CASSGGATQYF

CDR3 length: 16
V gene: TRBV7-9
J gene: TRBJ2-3
CDR3 protein: CASSLRATDPTDTQYF

CDR3 length: 14
V gene: TRBV29-1
J gene: TRBJ2-5
CDR3 protein: CSVLLAGVGETQYF

CDR3 length: 13
V gene: TRBV30
J gene: TRBJ2-5
CDR3 protein: CAWSRGHQETQYF

CDR3 length: 14
V gene: TRBV13
J gene: TRBJ1-5
CDR3 protein: CASSLARSNQPQHF

CDR3 length: 13
V gene: TRBV6-5
J gene: TRBJ1-4
CDR3 protein: CASSMRSVEKLFF

CDR3 length: 13
V gene: TRBV20-1
J gene: TRBJ2-7
CDR3 protein: CSAEDGRSYEQYF

CDR3 length: 15
V gene: TRBV28
J gene: TRBJ1-2
CDR3 protein: CASSLSVGRDVAFTF

CDR3 length: 21
V gene: TRBV3-1
J gene: TRBJ1-6
CDR3 protein: CASSRILGQGAKFEGRSPLHF

CDR3 length: 13
V gene: TRBV29-1
J gene: TRBJ1-4
CDR3 protein: CSVGETTNEKLFF

CDR3 length: 15
V gene: TRBV20-1
J gene: TRBJ2-2
CDR3 protein: CRARPGSLNTGELFF

CDR3 length: 12
V gene: TRBV10-3
J gene: TRBJ2-5
CDR3 protein: CAISASEETQYF

CDR3 length: 16
V gene: TRBV3-1
J gene: TRBJ2-3
CDR3 protein: CASSQWGQDGTDTQYF

CDR3 length: 16
V gene: TRBV5-1
J gene: TRBJ2-5
CDR3 protein: CASSRGSTSSDETQYF

CDR3 length: 13
V gene: TRBV28
J gene: TRBJ1-5
CDR3 protein: CASSVDSRQPQHF